The source of this T cell receptor beta chain is a study of cytomegalovirus exposure and HLA in healthy donors. Study results and caveats: The majority of CMV-associated TCR beta chains were reported as apparently HLA-restricted in a later analysis.

The PCR contained 60 Vbeta and 13 Jbeta primers. Data came from immunoSEQ multiplex PCR; TCRdb stores just in-frame clones and leaves some out. The data show approximately 82,000 clones, about 74% seen once. There are 17 residues in the CDR3. Germline V gene data show CDR1 as LNHDA and CDR2 as SQIVND (reference sequence). The J segment lost 3 bases and the V segment lost 5 bases, leaving 5 bases of the junction unmatched. A word on this clone: The antigen is unknown.

V is TRBV19 and J is TRBJ2-2, with 14 bases identical to TRBD2. The sequence derives from a woman between 50 and 59 years old in good health and CMV-seropositive. Input material: PBMCs. As DNA, the CDR3 is TGTGCCAGTAGTGCTCGACTAGCGGGAGGGCACACCGGGGAGCTGTTTTTT. Protein product: CASSARLAGGHTGELFF.